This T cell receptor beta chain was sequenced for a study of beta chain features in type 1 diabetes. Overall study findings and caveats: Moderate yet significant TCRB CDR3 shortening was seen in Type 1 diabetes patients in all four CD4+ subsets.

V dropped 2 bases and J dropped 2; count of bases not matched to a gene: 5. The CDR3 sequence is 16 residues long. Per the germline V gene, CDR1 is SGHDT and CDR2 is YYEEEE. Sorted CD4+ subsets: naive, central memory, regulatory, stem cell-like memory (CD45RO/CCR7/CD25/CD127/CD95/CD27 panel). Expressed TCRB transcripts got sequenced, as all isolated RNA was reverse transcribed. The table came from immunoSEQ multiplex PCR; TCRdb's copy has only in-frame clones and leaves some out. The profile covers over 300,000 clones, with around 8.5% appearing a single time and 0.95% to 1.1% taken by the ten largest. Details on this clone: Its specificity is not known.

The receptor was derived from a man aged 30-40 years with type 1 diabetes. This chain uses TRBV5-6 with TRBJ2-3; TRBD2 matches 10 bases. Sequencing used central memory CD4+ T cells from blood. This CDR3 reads CASSFWSGGATDTQYF. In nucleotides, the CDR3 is TGTGCCAGCAGCTTCTGGAGCGGGGGGGCCACAGATACGCAGTATTTT.